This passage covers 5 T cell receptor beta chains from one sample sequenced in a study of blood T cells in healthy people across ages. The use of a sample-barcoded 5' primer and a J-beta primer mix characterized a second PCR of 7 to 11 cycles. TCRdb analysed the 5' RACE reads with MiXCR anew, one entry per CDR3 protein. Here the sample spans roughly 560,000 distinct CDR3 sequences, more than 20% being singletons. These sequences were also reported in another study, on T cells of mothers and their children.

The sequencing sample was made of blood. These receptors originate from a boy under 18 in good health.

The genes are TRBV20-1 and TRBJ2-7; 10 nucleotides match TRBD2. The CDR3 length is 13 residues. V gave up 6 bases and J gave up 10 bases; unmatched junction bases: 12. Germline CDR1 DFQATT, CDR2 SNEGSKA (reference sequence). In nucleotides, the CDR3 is TGCAGTGCAGGCCAGGCTAGCGGGAGTACCCAGTACTTC. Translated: CSAGQASGSTQYF.

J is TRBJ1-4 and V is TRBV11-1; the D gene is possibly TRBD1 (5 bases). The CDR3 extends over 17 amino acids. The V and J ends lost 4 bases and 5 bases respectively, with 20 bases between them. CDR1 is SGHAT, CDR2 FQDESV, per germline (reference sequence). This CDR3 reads CASSSTIPGPQNEKLFF. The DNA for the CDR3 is TGTGCCAGCAGCTCGACAATTCCGGGACCGCAGAATGAAAAACTGTTTTTT. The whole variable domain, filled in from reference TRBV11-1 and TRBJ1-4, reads EAEVAQSPRYKITEKSQAVAFWCDPISGHATLYWYRQILGQGPELLVQFQDESVVDDSQLPKDRFSAERLKGVDSTLKIQPAELGDSAMYLCASSSTIPGPQNEKLFFGSGTQLSVL.

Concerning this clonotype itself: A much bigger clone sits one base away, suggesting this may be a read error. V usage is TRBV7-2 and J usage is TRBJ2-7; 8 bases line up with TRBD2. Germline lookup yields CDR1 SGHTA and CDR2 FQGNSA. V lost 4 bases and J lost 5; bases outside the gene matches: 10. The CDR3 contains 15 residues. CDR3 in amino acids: CASSSPGGGHHEQYF. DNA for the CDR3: TGTGCCAGCAGCTCCCCTGGCGGGGGGCACCACGAGCAGTACTTC.

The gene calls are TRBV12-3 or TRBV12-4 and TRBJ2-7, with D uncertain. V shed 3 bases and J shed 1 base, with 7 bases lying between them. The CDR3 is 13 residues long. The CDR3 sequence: CASSFSTSYEQYF. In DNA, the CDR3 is TGTGCCAGCAGTTTTTCGACTTCCTACGAGCAGTACTTC.

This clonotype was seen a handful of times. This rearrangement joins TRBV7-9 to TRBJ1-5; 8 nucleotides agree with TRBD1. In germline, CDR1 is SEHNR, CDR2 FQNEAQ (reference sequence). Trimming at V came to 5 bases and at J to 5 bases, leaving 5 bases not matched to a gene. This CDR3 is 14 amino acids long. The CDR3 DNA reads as TGTGCCAGCAGCCTGACAGGGGTTGATCAGCCCCAGCATTTT. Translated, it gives CASSLTGVDQPQHF.